This TCR beta chain was sequenced in a study of T cell responses to AZD1222 COVID-19 vaccine. This CDR3 is 15 amino acids long. Trimming left V 0 bases short and J 1 base short, with 9 bases between. Germline CDR1 MNHEY, CDR2 SVGAGI. The method was immunoSEQ multiplex PCR; TCRdb's version includes in-frame clones alone and lacks a portion of them. The sample has over 150,000 clones, approximately 94% seen once. Pooled in the analysis were second doses at about 4 or about 12 weeks. Regarding this clone: Its specificity is unknown. At the DNA level, this CDR3 is encoded by other sequences in the same sample as well.

Study results and limitations: All repertoire sampling was performed exclusively after the peak T cell response. Two AZD1222 administrations were followed by greater Spike-specific TCR breadth and depth.

Sequencing used peripheral blood, obtained 28 days after the second AZD1222 dose. The clonotype originates from an adult who received the AZD1222 COVID-19 vaccine. This chain joins TRBV6-5 and TRBJ1-1; maybe TRBD1 (5 bases). The CDR3 nucleotides read TGTGCCAGCAGTTACTCGAGGGGAGGGAACACTGAAGCTTTCTTT. Translated: CASSYSRGGNTEAFF.